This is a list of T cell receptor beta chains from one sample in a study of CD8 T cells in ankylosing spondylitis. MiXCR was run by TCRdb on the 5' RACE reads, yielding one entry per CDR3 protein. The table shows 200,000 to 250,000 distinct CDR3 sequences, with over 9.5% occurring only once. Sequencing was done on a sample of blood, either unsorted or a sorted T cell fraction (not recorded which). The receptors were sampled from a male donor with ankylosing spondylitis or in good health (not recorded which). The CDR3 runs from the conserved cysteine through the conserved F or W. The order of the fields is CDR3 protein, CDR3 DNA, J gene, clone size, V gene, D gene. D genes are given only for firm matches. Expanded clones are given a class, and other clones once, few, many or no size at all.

CDR3aa: CSAHTGNGGNTIYF
CDR3nt: TGCAGCGCCCATACAGGGAATGGAGGAAACACCATATATTTT
j_gene: TRBJ1-3
abundance: .
v_gene: TRBV29-1
d_gene: .

CDR3aa: CASSLNGLSNYGYTF
CDR3nt: TGTGCCAGCAGCTTAAACGGTTTATCTAACTATGGCTACACCTTC
j_gene: TRBJ1-2
abundance: many
v_gene: TRBV7-3
d_gene: .

CDR3aa: CASSAIGQENEKLFF
CDR3nt: TGTGCCAGCAGCGCTATCGGACAGGAGAATGAAAAACTGTTTTTT
j_gene: TRBJ1-4
abundance: many
v_gene: TRBV2
d_gene: TRBD1

CDR3aa: CASSLQTSYEQYF
CDR3nt: TGTGCCAGCAGCTTGCAGACGTCCTACGAGCAGTACTTC
j_gene: TRBJ2-7
abundance: many
v_gene: TRBV11-2
d_gene: .

CDR3aa: CATSRLQETQYF
CDR3nt: TGTGCCACCAGCCGACTGCAAGAGACCCAGTACTTC
j_gene: TRBJ2-5
abundance: many
v_gene: TRBV15
d_gene: .

CDR3aa: CASSQRRGRDTGELFF
CDR3nt: TGTGCCAGCAGCCAACGCAGGGGGCGGGACACCGGGGAGCTGTTTTTT
j_gene: TRBJ2-2
abundance: many
v_gene: TRBV3-1
d_gene: TRBD1

CDR3aa: CASSQDLRTAVERQYF
CDR3nt: TGTGCCAGCAGCCAAGATTTGCGGACGGCAGTTGAGAGGCAGTACTTC
j_gene: TRBJ2-7
abundance: many
v_gene: TRBV14
d_gene: .

CDR3aa: CSAGRAAGVHNEQFF
CDR3nt: TGCAGTGCTGGCAGGGCGGCGGGGGTCCACAATGAGCAGTTCTTC
j_gene: TRBJ2-1
abundance: many
v_gene: TRBV20-1
d_gene: TRBD2

CDR3aa: CASSQEIGLGWNEQLF
CDR3nt: TGTGCCAGCAGCCAAGAAATTGGACTAGGGTGGAATGAGCAGTTGTTC
j_gene: TRBJ2-1
abundance: .
v_gene: TRBV3-1
d_gene: TRBD2

CDR3aa: CASSRNTGSQETQYF
CDR3nt: TGCGCCAGCAGCCGAAATACAGGGAGCCAAGAGACCCAGTACTTC
j_gene: TRBJ2-5
abundance: .
v_gene: TRBV5-1
d_gene: .

CDR3aa: CSARGEYNEQFF
CDR3nt: TGCAGTGCTAGAGGAGAATACAATGAGCAGTTCTTC
j_gene: TRBJ2-1
abundance: many
v_gene: TRBV20-1
d_gene: .

CDR3aa: CASSSQPSYPPDTQYF
CDR3nt: TGTGCCAGCAGCTCGCAACCCTCATATCCCCCAGATACGCAGTATTTT
j_gene: TRBJ2-3
abundance: many
v_gene: TRBV7-3
d_gene: .

CDR3aa: CASSLAGGPPDTQYF
CDR3nt: TGTGCCAGCAGTTTAGCGGGGGGTCCTCCAGATACGCAGTATTTT
j_gene: TRBJ2-3
abundance: many
v_gene: TRBV12-3/TRBV12-4
d_gene: .

CDR3aa: CAWRADTDDQPQHF
CDR3nt: TGTGCCTGGAGGGCAGATACTGACGATCAGCCCCAGCATTTT
j_gene: TRBJ1-5
abundance: few
v_gene: TRBV30
d_gene: .

CDR3aa: CAISDGGGSYEQYF
CDR3nt: TGTGCCATCAGTGATGGTGGGGGCTCCTACGAGCAGTACTTC
j_gene: TRBJ2-7
abundance: many
v_gene: TRBV10-3
d_gene: .

CDR3aa: CATSPGQFYEQYF
CDR3nt: TGTGCCACGTCTCCGGGACAGTTCTACGAGCAGTACTTC
j_gene: TRBJ2-7
abundance: .
v_gene: TRBV6-2/TRBV6-3
d_gene: TRBD1

CDR3aa: CASSLPSPDSPLHF
CDR3nt: TGTGCCAGCAGTTTGCCTTCTCCGGATTCACCCCTCCACTTT
j_gene: TRBJ1-6
abundance: many
v_gene: TRBV6-2/TRBV6-3
d_gene: .

CDR3aa: CASSRDGTDTQYF
CDR3nt: TGTGCCAGCTCTAGAGACGGCACAGATACGCAGTATTTT
j_gene: TRBJ2-3
abundance: many
v_gene: TRBV11-3
d_gene: .

CDR3aa: CASTPTGGREAFF
CDR3nt: TGTGCCAGCACCCCGACAGGGGGTCGGGAAGCTTTCTTT
j_gene: TRBJ1-1
abundance: many
v_gene: TRBV6-1
d_gene: TRBD1

CDR3aa: CASSLDSKSYEQYF
CDR3nt: TGTGCCAGCAGTTTAGACAGTAAATCCTACGAGCAGTACTTC
j_gene: TRBJ2-7
abundance: few
v_gene: TRBV12-3/TRBV12-4
d_gene: .

CDR3aa: CASSLGRGVGANVLTF
CDR3nt: TGTGCCAGCAGCTTAGGACGTGGGGTCGGGGCCAACGTCCTGACTTTC
j_gene: TRBJ2-6
abundance: .
v_gene: TRBV7-3
d_gene: .

CDR3aa: CASSLGVSPYEQYF
CDR3nt: TGTGCCAGCAGCTTAGGTGTGAGCCCCTACGAGCAGTACTTC
j_gene: TRBJ2-7
abundance: many
v_gene: TRBV7-9
d_gene: .